This T cell receptor (beta chain) was identified during a study of blood T cell repertoires in COVID-19. Germline V CDR1 and CDR2: SGHRS, YFSETQ. The CDR3 runs to 13 residues. Trimming pared 7 bases from V and 4 bases from J, leaving 14 bases between. Original methodology: Estimation of nucleated cell counts was performed using reference gene primer amplification. Clones were read by immunoSEQ multiplex PCR, and TCRdb kept only the in-frame ones, dropping some. V, J and clone size derive from that table, while D and trimming were established from the DNA sequence. The table has 310,000 or so clones, around 89% seen once.

This receptor was identified in a woman aged 45 to 65 with active or convalescent COVID-19. The chain uses TRBV5-1 and TRBJ1-1; D ambiguous. The specimen sequenced was peripheral blood. In nucleotides, the CDR3 is TGCGCCAGCGGGAGCCCGGGCGGCACTGAAGCTTTCTTT. This encodes CASGSPGGTEAFF.